These T cell receptor beta chains were read from a single sample in a study of cytomegalovirus exposure and HLA in healthy donors. Profiling relied on immunoSEQ multiplex PCR, and the TCRdb table lists in-frame clones only, not all of them. Seen in this sample are 100,000 to 150,000 clones; the ten most common clones hold 1.5% to 2%. Sequenced sample: PBMCs. The receptors here all came from a middle-aged woman in good health and CMV-seropositive. CDR3s include the opening cysteine and the closing phenylalanine or tryptophan. The D gene is left open where the match is weak.

TRBJ2-2 | TRBV7-3 | TRBD2 | TGTGCCAGCAGCTTAATGGGACTAGCGGTTATGAACACCGGGGAGCTGTTTTTT | CASSLMGLAVMNTGELFF
TRBJ2-3 | TRBV7-8 | TRBD1 | TGTGCCAGCAGCTTTTTAAGACAGGGGGCGGATACGCAGTATTTT | CASSFLRQGADTQYF
TRBJ2-6 | TRBV28 | TRBD1 | TGTGCCAGCAGTTTACGTGGGACAGGGACTGGGGCCAACGTCCTGACTTTC | CASSLRGTGTGANVLTF
TRBJ1-2 | TRBV7-2 | TRBD1 | TGTGCCAGCAGCTTAGGGGGACAGGGGGCGGGTGGCTACACCTTC | CASSLGGQGAGGYTF
TRBJ1-5 | TRBV19 | . | TGTGCCAGTACCAACAATCCAGGCAAGAGCAATCAGCCCCAGCATTTT | CASTNNPGKSNQPQHF
TRBJ2-3 | TRBV10-3 | . | TGTGCCATCTCCAGTCCATCCGGGAGATTGGCAGATACGCAGTATTTT | CAISSPSGRLADTQYF
TRBJ2-1 | TRBV5-1 | TRBD2 | TGCGCCAGCAGCTTCCCGGGACTAGCGGGCACCAATGAGCAGTTCTTC | CASSFPGLAGTNEQFF
TRBJ2-7 | TRBV6-5 | TRBD1 | TGTGCCAGCAGGGACAGGGTAACCTACGAGCAGTACTTC | CASRDRVTYEQYF
TRBJ2-3 | TRBV29-1 | . | TGCAGCGTTGGGAGGTTGATCAGCACAGATACGCAGTATTTT | CSVGRLISTDTQYF
TRBJ2-5 | TRBV7-3 | TRBD2 | TGTGCCAGCAGCCTAGCGGGAGGAGAGACCCAGTACTTC | CASSLAGGETQYF
TRBJ2-1 | TRBV7-2 | TRBD2 | TGTGCCAGCAGCTTGTCGGGACTAGTAAAGAATGAGCAGTTCTTC | CASSLSGLVKNEQFF
TRBJ2-7 | TRBV9 | TRBD2 | TGTGCCAGCAGCCCCAAGCTAGCGGGGTACTCCTACGAGCAGTACTTC | CASSPKLAGYSYEQYF
TRBJ2-3 | TRBV9 | . | TGTGCCAGCAGCGGAACAGTAGATACGCAGTATTTT | CASSGTVDTQYF
TRBJ2-5 | TRBV6-4 | TRBD2 | TGTGCCAGCAGTGAGCTAGCGGGAGGTCTGGAGACCCAGTACTTC | CASSELAGGLETQYF
TRBJ2-7 | TRBV7-6 | . | TGTGCCAGCAGCTCCCAACAGGGTGCTACCTACGAGCAGTACTTC | CASSSQQGATYEQYF
TRBJ1-2 | TRBV19 | TRBD1 | TGTGCCAGTAGTACTAGGGACAGGGCGGACTATGGCTACACCTTC | CASSTRDRADYGYTF
TRBJ2-1 | TRBV5-1 | . | TGCGCCAGCAGCGCGGACTTCGAGAATGAGCAGTTCTTC | CASSADFENEQFF
TRBJ2-2 | TRBV7-9 | TRBD2 | TGTGCCAGCAGCTTTACTAGCGGGAGCGGGGAGCTGTTTTTT | CASSFTSGSGELFF
TRBJ2-3 | TRBV19 | . | TGTGCCAGTAGTATAGATCTATTTCCTCCCGAGCAGTATTTT | CASSIDLFPPEQYF
TRBJ1-1 | TRBV7-3 | TRBD1 | TGTGCCAGCAGCTTATACGGACAGGGAAAGGGTACTGAAGCTTTCTTT | CASSLYGQGKGTEAFF
TRBJ2-3 | TRBV6-4 | . | TGTGCCAGCAGTCAAGGGGGCACAGATACGCAGTATTTT | CASSQGGTDTQYF
TRBJ2-3 | TRBV7-9 | TRBD2 | TGTGCCAGCAGCCGCAGAGCGGGAGCTAGACCAGATACGCAGTATTTT | CASSRRAGARPDTQYF